The entry that follows covers one TCR beta chain sequence. This clone occurred once. The specificity of this receptor is unknown. Nothing much larger sits one base from this clone, and base qualities are not available. The data derive from a study of cytomegalovirus exposure and HLA in healthy donors (dated by TCRdb to about 2017). At the level of the whole study: An earlier analysis of approximately 640 of the donors reported more than 250 Gb of sequence data and some 120 million unique TCR beta sequences from around 200 million T cells. The number of typed donors differed by locus: about 629-630 for A, B, C, DRB1 and DQB1; about 520 for DQA1; 606 for DPA1; and around 490 for DPB1. The T cell repertoires of roughly 660 subjects were profiled by immunosequencing and related to cytomegalovirus serostatus. Among some 400 genotyped donors of the cohort, an average of around 240,000 unique TCR beta nucleotide sequences were sequenced per donor, roughly 18% of them non-productive. Of the roughly 390 genotyped donors, 65% to 90% fell in the genetic ancestry cluster associated with self-reported Caucasian donors. A later analysis re-analyzed previously published TCR beta repertoires from 650 to 800 donors and added high-resolution HLA genotyping to study TCR occurrence patterns. Besides the first cohort of roughly 660 subjects, a separate validation cohort made up of roughly 120 different subjects was used. An earlier analysis of 500 to 750 of the donors applied high-throughput TCR beta sequencing to assess whether each TCR beta V gene segment acted as functional or pseudogenic. In a later genetic analysis, genome-wide SNP genotypes for about 65% of the 666 donors were used, and that subset was treated as a discovery cohort. An early release that covered about 600 HLA-typed donors contained 250 to 350 gigabases of sequencing data and 80 million or so unique TCR sequences. Five DR-DQ haplotypes were handled as single units for association and clustering, since linkage in the cohort was strong. Donor age, sex, ethnicity and CMV serostatus were collected together with the repertoire data. To predict cytomegalovirus infection status, the study combined high-throughput TCR immunosequencing, statistical association of individual TCRs with disease status, and machine learning. The study aimed to test whether cataloging public T cell receptors could reveal signatures of past pathogen exposure. Every discovery cohort repertoire had been produced on one sequencing platform. Rather than using new phenotypic data, the later analysis identified candidate immune exposures from TCR beta sequences and from how often those sequences occurred across donors. Both class I and class II loci were covered by HLA typing, at four-digit resolution. Paper-wide results and their limitations: In a later genetic analysis, fewer N-insertions in productive TCRs were reported among donors in an Asian-associated ancestry cluster than the roughly 640-donor mean. According to a later analysis, parvovirus B19, influenza, CMV and Epstein-Barr virus appeared linked to several top co-occurrence clusters. An association between a missense DCLRE1C variant and V-gene and J-gene trimming of TCR beta chains was found in a later genetic analysis and replicated in an independent cohort. In vitro tests confirmed that a few of the cytomegalovirus-associated TCR beta chains recognize cytomegalovirus antigens. While some public TCRs were present in many individuals, most TCR sequences turned up only very rarely across donors. In an earlier analysis of 500 to 650 of the donors, most TCR beta V segments appeared in productive rearrangements about 87% or about 30% of the time, broadly matching IMGT annotations. A later analysis found that TCR association rates varied across HLA loci, with DRB1 alleles showing the most associated TCRs and HLA-C alleles the fewest. A further reported finding was that TCR beta sequences accurately predicted the HLA-A and HLA-B alleles for most subjects in the first cohort. In a later analysis, most CMV-associated TCR beta chains were found to appear HLA-restricted, with HLA associations seemingly driven largely by CMV exposure. The presence/absence analyses assumed that sequencing depth was roughly uniform across donors, and that assumption may not be true. In the study, some 160 TCR beta chains were listed as associated with cytomegalovirus. CMV serostatus was the only immune exposure information available for the cohort. Because some donors lacked HLA typing at each locus, the association tests relied only on the typed subset. Linkage disequilibrium might explain the correlated functional status among segregating V segments, but an unknown experimental factor could not be ruled out. A later analysis associated 15,000 to 20,000 TCR beta sequences with specific HLA alleles at a false discovery rate of 0.05. The sequencing pipeline was judged likely to have produced a cluster of highly shared sequence variants as a technical artifact. In both the original and validation cohorts, the classifier was reported to diagnose cytomegalovirus status with high specificity and sensitivity. When HLA alleles, especially DR and DQ, strongly co-occurred, TCR associations were difficult to assign to individual alleles. The cohort was sequenced for TCR beta chains only, and without alpha or paired-chain data the features that could be detected were limited. Compared with equally common non-associated chains, HLA-associated TCR beta chains in a later analysis were more clonally expanded and had lower generation probabilities. It was suggested by the authors that the approach could potentially be generalized to other disease states and immunological phenotypes. Roughly 15 rarely observed V segments, including chromosome 9 orphons, were excluded from the earlier analysis of several hundred of the donors because counts were too low.

The cohort was made up of 666 healthy bone marrow donors. Cohort members were all nominally healthy when sampled, although unrecorded immune exposures were likely present. The donor was CMV seropositive and belonged to the group of 250 to 350 seropositive cohort members. Every donor gave a peripheral blood sample, and the peripheral blood mononuclear cells from that sample were used for TCR beta sequencing. The Qiagen DNeasy Blood Extraction Kit was used to extract genomic DNA from the blood cell samples. The library came from the immunoSEQ multiplex PCR assay. A mixture of 60 forward primers for TCR Vbeta segments and 13 reverse primers for TCR Jbeta segments was used in the multiplex PCR. Amplification of the CDR3 region of rearranged TCR beta genes was performed with a multiplex PCR assay on genomic DNA. On the Illumina HiSeq System, the amplified TCR beta libraries were sequenced as 87-base-pair reads. The published analysis was carried out like this. In a later analysis, about 80 million unique TCR beta chains were counted across the roughly 670 repertoires, and around 10 million of these chains were shared by at least two donors. To remove PCR and sequencing errors, raw reads were error-corrected and collapsed into unique sequences using a nearest-neighbor algorithm that merged closely related sequences. To assign V, D and J gene segments, CDR3 sequences were aligned to IMGT reference sequences. For a sequence to be retained, a match of at least six nucleotides was required to both a V gene segment and a J gene segment. Rearrangements were classified as productive when the CDR3 lacked stop codons and remained in frame with V and J, and all other rearrangements were classified as non-productive. Following IMGT convention, CDR3 was defined as the stretch from the second conserved V-encoded cysteine up to the conserved J-encoded phenylalanine. The earlier analysis of a few hundred of the donors excluded sequences that lacked an unambiguous match to a single V gene segment. An earlier analysis of fewer than 750 of the donors called V segments functional above 56.7% productive rearrangements and segregating when the between-donor standard deviation exceeded 5%. A statistical classification framework was built to diagnose cytomegalovirus status from the catalog of TCR beta chain sequences. V and J gene assignment, in a later analysis, came from comparing TCR nucleotide sequences with IMGT/GENE-DB human TR gene sequences. A later analysis assigned CDR3 sequences and most-parsimonious VDJ recombination scenarios with the TCRdist pipeline. In a later analysis, each TCR beta chain was defined by its CDR3 amino acid sequence together with its V-gene family, and reads without a unique V-gene family were excluded. As a way to deal with suspected cross-contamination and a sequencing artifact, a later analysis dropped 640 or so nucleotide sequences that were highly shared and had low generation probability. In a later analysis, a clonal expansion index was calculated for each public chain from normalized within-repertoire ranks of inferred template counts. In a later analysis, generation probabilities were computed using a VDJ recombination model fitted to out-of-frame rearrangements, and the results were checked against IGoR. In a later analysis, hypergeometric tests were used to score TCR-TCR, TCR-HLA and TCR-CMV co-occurrence, with a repertoire-size bias correction applied to TCR pairs. False discovery rates were estimated in a later analysis by permuting HLA or CMV assignments 20 times. In a later analysis, co-occurring TCRs were grouped with DBSCAN, and TCRdist sequence similarity was added when clustering was performed within HLA-allele-positive subsets. Co-occurrence clustering excluded repertoires with fewer than 30,000 or more than 120,000 public chains, plus five with anomalous nucleotide sharing. This immuneACCESS table, as held by TCRdb, lists in-frame sequences with V and J called but not all clones. Of the missing ones, under half trace to an unresolved V gene in checked studies; the others have no known cause. V, J and clone size are taken as reported in that table, and D and trimming were inferred from the DNA itself. The sample table lists about 130,000 clones, around two thirds of them with a count of one. The ten most abundant clones make up less than 5% of the sample.

The material sequenced was PBMCs. This TCR derives from a man in his fifties or sixties in good health and CMV-seropositive.

The CDR3 here reads CASSPPKTGENNYGYTF. The bases read TGTGCCAGCTCACCACCTAAGACAGGGGAAAATAACTATGGCTACACCTTC. Recombination linked TRBV18 to TRBJ1-2; 8 nucleotides in the junction match TRBD1. From the cysteine through the phenylalanine, the CDR3 covers 17 amino acids. Left in the record is the CDR3 DNA by itself, 51 bases read in frame from the first base. From the germline V gene, CDR1 is KGHSH and CDR2 is LQKENI. V is trimmed back by 0 bases and J by 1 base, and the junction contains 7 bases that no gene match accounts for.